Listed below are T cell receptor beta chains from one sample, sequenced in a study of blood T cells in healthy people across ages. TCRdb re-derived calls from the 5' RACE reads in MiXCR, one entry per CDR3 protein. The sample comprises about 640,000 distinct CDR3 sequences, 25% to 35% of which are singletons, and roughly 14% rests with the top ten. The sample taken for sequencing was blood. The receptor set was obtained from an elderly woman in good health. Both conserved end residues are part of each CDR3. Fields, in order: D gene, J gene, clone size, V gene, CDR3 DNA, CDR3 protein. A D gene is named only where the DNA matches it firmly. Expanded clones get a size class; other rows say once, few or many, or leave the size out.

.,TRBJ1-2,many,TRBV5-6,TGTGCCAGCAGCCCAGAAAATAACTATGGCTACACCTTC,CASSPENNYGYTF
.,TRBJ2-1,many,TRBV3-1,TGTGCCAGCAGCCAAGCGTACAATGAGCAGTTCTTC,CASSQAYNEQFF
.,TRBJ2-7,many,TRBV20-1,TGCAGTGCTAGAGATCGATCAGGGAAAGGGGGGAACTACGAGCAGTACTTC,CSARDRSGKGGNYEQYF
.,TRBJ2-7,many,TRBV20-1,TGCAGTGCTAGATCAATTAACGTCTACGAGCAGTACTTC,CSARSINVYEQYF
TRBD2,TRBJ2-7,.,TRBV20-1,TGCAGTGCTAGAGACGTGACTAGCGGGAGTCAGTACTTC,CSARDVTSGSQYF
TRBD1,TRBJ2-6,.,TRBV6-5,TGTGCCAGCAGTTACGGGACAGGGGATGTTCGGGCCAACGTCCTGACTTTC,CASSYGTGDVRANVLTF
.,TRBJ1-6,.,TRBV6-6,TGTGCCACCCTCCCGGACACAGATTCACCCCTCCACTTT,CATLPDTDSPLHF
.,TRBJ2-3,many,TRBV7-3,TGTGCCAGCAGCTTCGGAACGGGGGATACGCAGTATTTT,CASSFGTGDTQYF
.,TRBJ2-1,many,TRBV7-9,TGTGCCAGCAGCTTAGTCCCGGGGAACAATGAGCAGTTCTTC,CASSLVPGNNEQFF
TRBD1,TRBJ2-2,.,TRBV5-6,TGTGCCAGCAGCCGACAGGGGCGTTCGAACACCGGGGAGCTGTTTTTT,CASSRQGRSNTGELFF
TRBD1,TRBJ2-3,many,TRBV5-1,TGCGCCAGCCGGGACAGGGGGTCAGATACGCAGTATTTT,CASRDRGSDTQYF
.,TRBJ1-1,.,TRBV14,TGTGCCAGCAGCCGTGGGGGCTGGGGTGAAGCTTTCTTT,CASSRGGWGEAFF
TRBD1,TRBJ1-5,.,TRBV20-1,TGCAGTGCTGGGGGGACAGGGGAGGGGAATCAGCCCCAGCATTTT,CSAGGTGEGNQPQHF
.,TRBJ2-1,many,TRBV11-3,TGTGCCAGCAGCTTAAGGCGGTCCCATGAGCAGTTCTTC,CASSLRRSHEQFF
.,TRBJ2-7,many,TRBV4-1,TGCGCCAGCAGCCGAGTAAAGGATAGCTCCTACGAGCAGTACTTC,CASSRVKDSSYEQYF
TRBD1,TRBJ2-5,.,TRBV7-9,TGTGCCAGCAGCTCTGACAGGGCCCAAGAGACCCAGTACTTC,CASSSDRAQETQYF
TRBD1,TRBJ2-7,many,TRBV6-1,TGTGCCAGCAGTGGCGGGACAGGGGTCCACGAGCAGTACTTC,CASSGGTGVHEQYF
.,TRBJ2-3,many,TRBV5-1,TGCGCCAGCAGCTTGGGGATCTACTCTAGCACAGATACGCAGTATTTT,CASSLGIYSSTDTQYF
.,TRBJ1-1,.,TRBV28,TGTGCCAGCACCGCGCAGGGGAGGGATGAAGCTTTCTTT,CASTAQGRDEAFF
.,TRBJ1-2,many,TRBV30,TGTGCCTGGAGTCGACAGGCCGGTGTCTACACCTTC,CAWSRQAGVYTF
TRBD1,TRBJ2-1,many,TRBV20-1,TGCAGTGCTAGAGACGCGGGACAGGGTAGGCATGAGCAGTTCTTC,CSARDAGQGRHEQFF
.,TRBJ2-3,.,TRBV4-3,TGCGCCAGCAGCCAAGACACGGGTAGCACAGATACGCAGTATTTT,CASSQDTGSTDTQYF
TRBD1,TRBJ2-3,many,TRBV20-1,TGCAGTGCTAGGGGGTGGGGACAGGGGACCACAGATACGCAGTATTTT,CSARGWGQGTTDTQYF
.,TRBJ2-1,.,TRBV6-1,TGTGCCAGCAGTGAATTCGGCCAGGTACCCTACAATGAGCAGTTCTTC,CASSEFGQVPYNEQFF
.,TRBJ1-2,few,TRBV2,TGTGCCAGCAAAGAACCCGGGGGCGCCGGCTACACCTTC,CASKEPGGAGYTF
TRBD1,TRBJ2-1,.,TRBV5-1,TGCGCCAGCAGCTTGCGTACCCTTCCGGGACAGTCTCCGGGCTCCTACAATGAGCAGTTCTTC,CASSLRTLPGQSPGSYNEQFF
TRBD2,TRBJ2-1,many,TRBV10-3,TGTGCCATCAATGCCGGGACTAGCGGGGGGGCCGCAAATGAGCAGTTCTTC,CAINAGTSGGAANEQFF
.,TRBJ1-2,.,TRBV6-5,TGTGCCAGCAGTCGAGGAGACCGACAGTTTGGCTACACCTTC,CASSRGDRQFGYTF
.,TRBJ1-4,.,TRBV12-3/TRBV12-4,TGTGCCAGCACCCGGGGAGGCGTAACTAATGAAAAACTGTTTTTT,CASTRGGVTNEKLFF
.,TRBJ2-3,many,TRBV5-1,TGCGCCAGCAGCAGACTGCTCTCGGAAACGCAGTATTTT,CASSRLLSETQYF
.,TRBJ1-2,few,TRBV6-1,TGTGCCAGCAGTGTATTACAAGGCTATGGCTACACCTTC,CASSVLQGYGYTF
TRBD1,TRBJ1-1,many,TRBV6-2/TRBV6-3,TGTGCCAGCAGTGATCCGGGACAGGTCGCAAACACTGAAGCTTTCTTT,CASSDPGQVANTEAFF
.,TRBJ2-5,many,TRBV7-3,TGTGCCAGCAGTCGTGACTACAGGGAAGAGACCCAGTACTTC,CASSRDYREETQYF
.,TRBJ2-5,.,TRBV20-1,TGCAGTGCTGAACAAGAGACCCAGTACTTC,CSAEQETQYF
.,TRBJ2-1,.,TRBV7-8,TGTGCCAGCATATCGGGCAGGGCAAATTCCGATGAGCAGTTCTTC,CASISGRANSDEQFF
.,TRBJ2-7,few,TRBV4-2,TGTGCCAGCAGCCCCCGGACGGGGGCCCTCTACAATGAGCAGTACTTC,CASSPRTGALYNEQYF
.,TRBJ2-7,many,TRBV20-1,TGCAGTGCTAGTCCTGCGTCCTACGAGCAGTACTTC,CSASPASYEQYF
.,TRBJ2-3,many,TRBV11-3,TGTGCCAGCAGCTTAGATGGGATAACGCAGTATTTT,CASSLDGITQYF
.,TRBJ2-5,many,TRBV9,TGTGCCAGCAGCCCCACCCCAGGGGAGGGGGAGACCCAGTACTTC,CASSPTPGEGETQYF
TRBD1,TRBJ2-3,many,TRBV9,TGTGCCAGCAGCGTAGATCCACAGGGGAACAGGGATACGCAGTATTTT,CASSVDPQGNRDTQYF
TRBD1,TRBJ2-3,many,TRBV2,TGTGCCAGCAGTGAAGGGACAGGGATAGGAGATACGCAGTATTTT,CASSEGTGIGDTQYF
.,TRBJ1-6,few,TRBV6-6,TGTGCCAGCAGTTACCCCGGACAGTTTAATTCACCCCTCCACTTT,CASSYPGQFNSPLHF
.,TRBJ1-5,.,TRBV6-2/TRBV6-3,TGTGCCAGCAGCTTCTTGACAGGTAGCAATCAGCCCCAGCATTTT,CASSFLTGSNQPQHF
.,TRBJ2-7,many,TRBV7-3,TGTGCCAGCAGCTTAGGAGGGGTTGACGAGCAGTACTTC,CASSLGGVDEQYF
TRBD1,TRBJ2-3,few,TRBV9,TGTGCCAGCAGCGTTGCGGGGGGACAGGGGATCGATACGCAGTATTTT,CASSVAGGQGIDTQYF
.,TRBJ1-6,few,TRBV5-1,TGCGCCAGCATGTACAGCCAAAATTCACCCCTCCACTTT,CASMYSQNSPLHF
.,TRBJ2-7,.,TRBV13,TGTGCCAGCAGCCATCGGACAGGGAGGGTCTCCTACGAGCAGTACTTC,CASSHRTGRVSYEQYF
.,TRBJ2-3,few,TRBV11-2,TGTGCCAGCAGCTTAGAGGGCAGGGCCGGAGATACGCAGTATTTT,CASSLEGRAGDTQYF
.,TRBJ1-1,.,TRBV5-4,TGTGCCAGCAGCTTGGAACGGCCGAACACTGAAGCTTTCTTT,CASSLERPNTEAFF
.,TRBJ2-7,.,TRBV7-2,TGTGCCAGCAGCTTATTCGACGCGCAGTACTTC,CASSLFDAQYF